Listed here are 16 T cell receptor beta chains from one sample, sequenced in a study of T cell responses to AZD1222 COVID-19 vaccine. The method was immunoSEQ multiplex PCR; TCRdb's version includes in-frame clones alone and lacks a portion of them. The sample lists around 71,000 clones, roughly 80% occurring once. The sequenced sample was peripheral blood, obtained on day 0 of AZD1222 vaccination. The receptors shown here come from an adult in good health.

The chain carries TRBV25-1 and TRBJ1-4; D is undetermined. This CDR3 contains 15 residues. Germline CDR1 MGHDK, CDR2 SYGVNS. Trimming took 2 bases from V and 8 from J, leaving 15 bases between them. DNA for the CDR3: TGTGCCAGCAGTGAACCTCGGAGGTCGGACGAAAAACTGTTTTTT. Its translation: CASSEPRRSDEKLFF.

This chain joins TRBV11-2 and TRBJ2-7; 12 bases line up with TRBD2. Germline CDR1 reads SGHAT; CDR2 reads FQNNGV. J gave up 4 bases and V 5 bases, and 6 bases lay outside the gene matches. There are 15 residues in the CDR3. The CDR3 region is CASSRTSGTGYEQYF. The CDR3 bases are TGTGCCAGCAGCAGGACTAGCGGGACGGGTTACGAGCAGTACTTC.

V is TRBV11-3 and J is TRBJ1-1; 9 bases map to TRBD1. Germline V gene data show CDR1 as SGHNT and CDR2 as YENEEA. With 5 bases clipped from V and 0 bases from J, the junction kept 7 bases outside the gene matches. The CDR3 loop spans 16 amino acids. This chain's CDR3 is CASSAGTGKVNTEAFF. The CDR3 nucleotides read TGTGCCAGCAGCGCCGGGACAGGGAAGGTGAACACTGAAGCTTTCTTT.

The J gene is TRBJ2-7, the V gene TRBV7-9; D uncertain. Between the trimmed V and J ends, which lost 2 bases and 5 bases, there was a span of 7 bases. Per the germline V gene, CDR1 is SEHNR and CDR2 is FQNEAQ (reference sequence). This CDR3 spans 12 amino acids. Written as DNA, the CDR3 is TGTGCCAGCAGCTTATCCTTGGACGAGCAGTACTTC. It translates to CASSLSLDEQYF. The full variable domain, rest sourced from reference TRBV7-9 and TRBJ2-7, is DTGVSQNPRHKITKRGQNVTFRCDPISEHNRLYWYRQTLGQGPEFLTYFQNEAQLEKSRLLSDRFSAERPKGSFSTLEIQRTEQGDSAMYLCASSLSLDEQYFGPGTRLTVT.

The sample holds a few counts of this clone. The V and J genes are TRBV7-3 and TRBJ2-2; possibly TRBD1 or TRBD2 for D (7 bases each). Looked up from germline, CDR1 is SGHTA and CDR2 is FQGTGA. The CDR3 has 16 residues. V lost 5 bases, J lost 1 base, and 14 bases lay in between. CDR3 in amino acids: CASSLQGGMNTGELFF. CDR3 bases: TGTGCCAGCAGCCTCCAGGGGGGGATGAACACCGGGGAGCTGTTTTTT.

This chain joins TRBV30 and TRBJ1-4, with D unresolved. V dropped 6 bases and J dropped 4 bases, with 15 bases sitting between them. This CDR3 is built from 14 residues. Germline V gives CDR1 GTSNPN, CDR2 SVGIG (reference sequence). The CDR3 sequence is CACGGEVHNEKLFF. CDR3 in DNA: TGTGCCTGCGGCGGTGAGGTCCATAATGAAAAACTGTTTTTT.

The chain couples TRBV6-6 to TRBJ2-7; 8 bases fit TRBD2. Germline CDR1 is MNHNY and CDR2 is SVGAGI (reference sequence). V shed 0 bases and J 0 bases; nucleotides not matched to a gene: 4. The CDR3 extends over 16 amino acids. The DNA for the CDR3 is TGTGCCAGCAGTTACTCGACTAGCGCTTACTCCTACGAGCAGTACTTC. Translation: CASSYSTSAYSYEQYF.

This clone showed up just once. This rearrangement joins TRBV7-2 to TRBJ2-1, with D possibly TRBD2 on 6 matching bases. V lost 2 bases, J lost 4 bases, and 12 bases lay in between. Germline V gene data show CDR1 as SGHTA and CDR2 as FQGNSA. CDR3 length equals 15 residues. The CDR3 nucleotides read TGTGCCAGCAGCTTACTGGGACTTCTGTACAATGAGCAGTTCTTC. Its translation: CASSLLGLLYNEQFF.

The V call is TRBV10-3, the J call TRBJ2-3; D gene unclear. V was clipped by 6 bases and J by 0 bases, with 10 bases between them. CDR1 and CDR2 (germline): ENHRY, SYGVKD. The CDR3 spans 14 residues. The CDR3: CAIRAMASTDTQYF. CDR3 sequence (DNA): TGTGCCATCAGGGCTATGGCTAGCACAGATACGCAGTATTTT.

V is TRBV7-2 and J is TRBJ1-5, with D possibly being TRBD1 (6 bases). V was trimmed by 0 bases and J by 2 bases, leaving 11 bases between them. The germline V gene encodes CDR1 SGHTA and CDR2 FQGNSA. The CDR3 totals 16 residues. Here the CDR3 reads CASSLAARGGNQPQHF. The CDR3 nucleotides are TGTGCCAGCAGCTTAGCGGCCAGGGGAGGCAATCAGCCCCAGCATTTT.

V is TRBV7-9 and J is TRBJ1-2; maybe TRBD1 (5 bases). CDR1 is SEHNR and CDR2 is FQNEAQ in the germline V gene (reference sequence). CDR3 length: 15 residues. V lost 1 base and J lost 5, with 14 bases in between. The CDR3 DNA is TGTGCCAGCAGCTTAGGCAGGGCGCTTAATTATGGCTACACCTTC. This sequence encodes CASSLGRALNYGYTF.

The V gene is TRBV5-1, the J gene TRBJ2-1; 9 bases line up with TRBD2. The CDR3 loop spans 16 amino acids. Losses at the gene ends were 2 bases for V and 7 bases for J; bases not matched to a gene: 10. Germline V CDR1 and CDR2: SGHRS, YFSETQ. CDR3 nucleotide sequence: TGCGCCAGCAGCTTCGTAGCGGGAGTAGGGCTGAATGAGCAGTTCTTC. It is translated as CASSFVAGVGLNEQFF.

DNA of the CDR3: TGTGCCAGCTCACCTACTCTGGGGGAGCAGTACTTC. It encodes CASSPTLGEQYF. V is TRBV18 and J is TRBJ2-7; D is uncertain. Germline V gene lookup returns CDR1 KGHSH and CDR2 LQKENI. The CDR3 sequence is 12 residues long. V was trimmed by 3 bases and J by 7 bases, leaving 10 bases between them. Variable domain in full (rest from reference TRBV18 and TRBJ2-7): NAGVMQNPRHLVRRRGQEARLRCSPMKGHSHVYWYRQLPEEGLKFMVYLQKENIIDESGMPKERFSAEFPKEGPSILRIQQVVRGDSAAYFCASSPTLGEQYFGPGTRLTVT.

V is TRBV28 and J is TRBJ1-5; no firm D call. The germline V gene has CDR1 MDHEN and CDR2 SYDVKM. The CDR3 spans 14 residues. V lost 4 bases, J lost 4 bases, and 11 bases lay in between. Here the CDR3 reads CASSSIQGNQPQHF. The CDR3 DNA sequence: TGTGCCAGCAGTTCCATACAAGGGAATCAGCCCCAGCATTTT.

This clone appeared a single time. The chain is built from TRBV11-2 and TRBJ1-1; 9 bases match TRBD1. Germline V gene data show CDR1 as SGHAT and CDR2 as FQNNGV. The ends lost 4 bases at V and 2 bases at J; junction bases unmatched: 11. This CDR3 is built from 17 residues. CDR3 loop: CASSYRAGQGPNTEAFF. In nucleotides, the CDR3 is TGTGCCAGCAGCTATCGGGCGGGACAGGGACCTAACACTGAAGCTTTCTTT. Using reference TRBV11-2 and TRBJ1-1 for the parts outside the CDR3, the full variable domain is EAGVAQSPRYKIIEKRQSVAFWCNPISGHATLYWYQQILGQGPKLLIQFQNNGVVDDSQLPKDRFSAERLKGVDSTLKIQPAKLEDSAVYLCASSYRAGQGPNTEAFFGQGTRLTVV.

The chain has TRBV18 and TRBJ1-5; 9 bases match TRBD1. J gave up 6 bases and V 6 bases, and 9 bases lay outside the gene matches. The CDR3 consists of 15 residues. Looked up from germline, CDR1 is KGHSH and CDR2 is LQKENI. This CDR3 reads CASSSQGATSQPQHF. Written as DNA, the CDR3 is TGTGCCAGCTCCTCACAGGGGGCTACGAGTCAGCCCCAGCATTTT.